This T cell receptor (beta chain) was recorded in a study of identical twins. The germline V and J ends were trimmed by 0 bases and 1 base, with 7 bases remaining between them. The CDR3 totals 14 residues. Germline CDR1 is ENHRY and CDR2 is SYGVKD. From the 5' RACE reads, TCRdb called clonotypes with MiXCR, one entry per CDR3 protein. The sample has just over 500,000 distinct CDR3 sequences, about 20% seen once; the top ten hold about 0.93%. The study's findings and limits: Twin pairs' shared out-of-frame alpha sequences were enriched in low generation probability.

As regards this clonotype: Its antigen is currently unknown.

The sample was also reused in another study, on T cells expressing NK-cell markers. This second study notes: It remained uncertain whether the expanded NKG2C+ T cell clones were specific for HCMV antigens.

This rearrangement joins TRBV10-3 to TRBJ2-7, with D uncertain. The material sequenced was CD4+ T cells sorted from blood. The receptor was isolated from a woman aged 18-29 years in good health. This CDR3 is CAISESAVSYEQYF. The DNA of the CDR3 is TGTGCCATCAGTGAGTCGGCTGTGTCCTACGAGCAGTACTTC.